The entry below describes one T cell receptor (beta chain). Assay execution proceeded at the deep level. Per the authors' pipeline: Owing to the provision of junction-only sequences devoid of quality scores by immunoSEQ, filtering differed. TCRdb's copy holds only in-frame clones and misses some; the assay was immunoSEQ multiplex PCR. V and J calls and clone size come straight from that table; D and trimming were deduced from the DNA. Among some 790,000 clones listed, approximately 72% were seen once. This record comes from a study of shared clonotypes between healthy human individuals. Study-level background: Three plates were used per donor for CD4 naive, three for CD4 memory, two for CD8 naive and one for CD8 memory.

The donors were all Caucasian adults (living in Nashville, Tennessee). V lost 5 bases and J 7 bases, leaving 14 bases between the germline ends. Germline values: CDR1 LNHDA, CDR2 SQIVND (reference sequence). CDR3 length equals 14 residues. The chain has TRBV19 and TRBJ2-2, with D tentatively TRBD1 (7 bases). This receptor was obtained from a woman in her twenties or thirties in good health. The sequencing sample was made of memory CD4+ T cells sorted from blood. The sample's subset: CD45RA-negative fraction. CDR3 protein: CASSFNRGLGELFF. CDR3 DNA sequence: TGTGCCAGTAGTTTTAACAGGGGACTCGGGGAGCTGTTTTTT.